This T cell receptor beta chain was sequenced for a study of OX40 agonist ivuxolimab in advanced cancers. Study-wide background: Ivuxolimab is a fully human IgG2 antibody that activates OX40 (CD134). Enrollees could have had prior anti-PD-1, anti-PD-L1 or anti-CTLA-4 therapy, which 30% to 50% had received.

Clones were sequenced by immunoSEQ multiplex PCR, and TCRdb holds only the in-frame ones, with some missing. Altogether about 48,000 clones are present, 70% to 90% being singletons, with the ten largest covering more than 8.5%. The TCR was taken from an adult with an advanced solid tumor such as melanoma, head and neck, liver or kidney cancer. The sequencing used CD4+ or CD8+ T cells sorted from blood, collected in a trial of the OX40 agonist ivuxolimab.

The CDR3 sequence: CATQGESSGNTIYF. As DNA, the CDR3 is TGTGCCACCCAGGGGGAGAGCTCTGGAAACACCATATATTTT. J is TRBJ1-3 and V is TRBV7-9, with 7 bases lining up with TRBD1. The junction had 6 bases not matched to a gene; V was cut back by 10 bases and J by 0 bases. Germline CDR1 reads SEHNR; CDR2 reads FQNEAQ (reference sequence). This CDR3 contains 14 residues.